What follows is one T cell receptor beta chain and its context. The sample belongs to a study of blood T cell repertoires in COVID-19. Whole-study context: Samples of COVID-19 (acute and convalescent) were obtained from the United States, Italy and Spain. T cells, B-cell-depleted T cells, or PBMCs provided the cDNA or gDNA that served as material.

The CDR3 contains 12 residues. Trimming cost V 2 bases and J 4 bases, with 5 bases left between them. Authors' processing steps: Scientists estimated how many nucleated cells there were by amplifying reference gene primers. Clones were read by immunoSEQ multiplex PCR, and TCRdb kept only the in-frame ones, dropping some. D and trimming were read from the DNA, whereas the V and J calls and clone size are those reported in that table. The sample shows tens of thousands of clones, 86% of them seen only once. The V and J genes are TRBV12-3 or TRBV12-4 and TRBJ2-5; D is undetermined. The receptor comes from a woman of 80 years or more in a cohort sampled during active or convalescent COVID-19. The sequencing input was peripheral blood. CDR3 loop: CASSLSRETQYF. The DNA of the CDR3 is TGTGCCAGCAGTTTAAGTAGAGAGACCCAGTACTTC.